A single sample is the source of the 22 T cell receptor beta chains below, sequenced in a study of tissue T cells after allogeneic stem cell transplantation. Adult allogeneic hematopoietic cell transplant recipients with steroid-refractory graft-versus-host disease were prospectively enrolled for research autopsy. The data were produced by immunoSEQ multiplex PCR, yet TCRdb's version contains in-frame clones alone and is incomplete. The top ten clones hold roughly 17% of a sample with a few thousand clones, about 60% of them seen once. The source material was transverse colon tissue, sampled at autopsy. These TCRs come from a male patient of 60 years or more with steroid-refractory graft-versus-host disease after an allogeneic stem cell transplant. Some of the T cells may derive from the graft donor.

The V call is TRBV20-1, the J call TRBJ1-2; no definite D call. The CDR3 runs to 11 residues. CDR1 and CDR2 (germline): DFQATT, SNEGSKA (reference sequence). The V end was cut by 7 bases, the J end by 5 bases, with 11 bases between. The DNA for the CDR3 is TGCAGTGGCAGAACCCAATATGGCTACACCTTC. Translated: CSGRTQYGYTF.

The table lists this clone with a count of one. The chain couples TRBV6-2 or TRBV6-3 to TRBJ1-2; D unclear. CDR1 MNHEY and CDR2 SVGEGT come from the germline V gene. V shed 0 bases and J shed 6 bases, with 5 bases lying between them. CDR3 size: 12 residues. The CDR3 is CASSYSADGYTF. CDR3 coding DNA: TGTGCCAGCAGTTACTCGGCGGATGGCTACACCTTC.

The rearrangement uses TRBV6-1 and TRBJ1-3, with a possible D match to TRBD1 (5 bases). This CDR3 is built from 17 residues. Germline V gene data show CDR1 as MNHNS and CDR2 as SASEGT. Deletions cut 3 bases from V and 0 bases from J, with 15 bases between. In DNA form, the CDR3 reads TGTGCCAGCAGTGACCTATGGGGCGGCTTCTCTGGAAACACCATATATTTT. It is translated as CASSDLWGGFSGNTIYF.

The CDR3 DNA is TGTGCCAGCAGTCCCGGGACAGGGAGCACAGATACGCAGTATTTT. Encoded protein: CASSPGTGSTDTQYF. V is TRBV2 and J is TRBJ2-3; 9 positions match TRBD1. The CDR3 is made up of 15 amino acids. Per the germline V gene, CDR1 is SNHLY and CDR2 is FYNNEI. The ends lost 5 bases at V and 0 bases at J; junction bases unmatched: 3.

The genes are TRBV18 and TRBJ2-3, with D unclear. Trimming took 2 bases from V and 4 from J, leaving 4 bases between them. The CDR3 has 12 amino acids. CDR1 KGHSH and CDR2 LQKENI come from the germline V gene. The CDR3 DNA follows: TGTGCCAGCTCACCAGAGGCAGATACGCAGTATTTT. Amino acid sequence: CASSPEADTQYF.

The rearrangement joins TRBV18 to TRBJ2-2; 10 nucleotides agree with TRBD2. J gave up 4 bases and V 1 base, and 3 bases lay outside the gene matches. There are 16 residues in the CDR3. The germline CDR1 and CDR2 sequences are KGHSH and LQKENI. The CDR3 coding sequence is TGTGCCAGCTCACCACAGCGGGGGGGCCTCACCGGGGAGCTGTTTTTT. This translates into CASSPQRGGLTGELFF.

This sequence joins TRBV6-6 and TRBJ1-6; D remains ambiguous. Germline CDR1 and CDR2: MNHNY and SVGAGI (reference sequence). The CDR3 sequence is 16 residues long. Between the trimmed V and J ends, which lost 4 bases and 0 bases, there was a span of 10 bases. The CDR3 is CASSLTWSSYNSPLHF. As DNA, the CDR3 is TGTGCCAGCAGTTTGACTTGGAGCTCCTATAATTCACCCCTCCACTTT.

This chain connects TRBV27 to TRBJ1-2; 12 positions match TRBD1. This CDR3 spans 14 amino acids. CDR1 and CDR2 from the germline V gene are MNHEY and SMNVEV (reference sequence). J lost 9 bases, V lost 6 bases, and 8 bases had no gene match. CDR3 residues: CASSGDRGLWSYTF. The CDR3 DNA follows: TGTGCCAGCAGCGGGGACAGGGGGCTCTGGAGCTACACCTTC.

The V call is TRBV19, the J call TRBJ2-2; TRBD1 aligns across 9 bases. The V and J ends lost 6 bases and 2 bases, in that order; junction bases with no gene match: 1. Germline CDR1 reads LNHDA; CDR2 reads SQIVND (reference sequence). The CDR3 runs 14 residues. CDR3 protein: CASRGQGNTGELFF. The CDR3 bases are TGTGCCAGTAGGGGACAGGGTAACACCGGGGAGCTGTTTTTT.

This sequence joins TRBV7-8 and TRBJ2-7; D unresolved. The length of the CDR3 is 13 residues. V gave up 4 bases and J gave up 4 bases, with 11 bases separating them. The germline V gene has CDR1 SGHVS and CDR2 FQNEAQ. The CDR3 bases are TGTGCCAGCAGCTCTCCCGGAAGATACGAGCAGTACTTC. Protein: CASSSPGRYEQYF.

Only one count was recorded for this clone. The V gene is TRBV10-3, the J gene TRBJ1-2; the match to TRBD1 covers 12 bases. V shed 0 bases and J 6 bases; nucleotides not matched to a gene: 8. The CDR3 has 17 amino acids. The germline V gene encodes CDR1 ENHRY and CDR2 SYGVKD. DNA for the CDR3: TGTGCCATCAGTGAGTCCCCGGGACAGGGGGCATCCAATGGCTACACCTTC. Translation gives CAISESPGQGASNGYTF.

The table lists this clone with a few counts. The V and J genes are TRBV13 and TRBJ2-7; 10 bases are a match to TRBD1. Losses at the gene ends were 5 bases for V and 3 bases for J; bases not matched to a gene: 10. Per germline, CDR1 PRHDT and CDR2 FYEKMQ (reference sequence). This CDR3 region has 16 residues. The CDR3 nucleotides are TGTGCCAGCAGCCCCCTCCCCGGGACAGGGGTCTACGAGCAGTACTTC. It is translated as CASSPLPGTGVYEQYF.

This clone came up once. The chain is built from TRBV5-6 and TRBJ2-1, with 12 positions matching TRBD1. The junction had 3 bases not matched to a gene; V was cut back by 2 bases and J by 12 bases. This CDR3 is 13 amino acids long. Germline CDR1 is SGHDT and CDR2 is YYEEEE. The DNA of the CDR3 is TGTGCCAGCAGCTTAGGGACAGGGGGCTCGCAGTTCTTC. Its translation: CASSLGTGGSQFF.

The chain carries TRBV9 and TRBJ1-3; D unresolved. The CDR3 is made up of 15 amino acids. Germline lookup yields CDR1 SGDLS and CDR2 YYNGEE. V was trimmed by 4 bases and J by 4 bases, leaving 15 bases between them. For the CDR3, the DNA is TGTGCCAGCAGCCCCCGGAGCCTGGGGGGAAACACCATATATTTT. Translating gives CASSPRSLGGNTIYF.

The gene calls are TRBV14 and TRBJ1-2; 7 bases map to TRBD1. V dropped 4 bases and J dropped 3; count of bases not matched to a gene: 5. From germline, CDR1 is SGHDN and CDR2 FVKESK. This CDR3 contains 14 residues. CDR3 DNA: TGTGCCAGCAGCCTTATCGGGACAGACTATGGCTACACCTTC. Its protein is CASSLIGTDYGYTF. The whole variable domain, remainder taken from reference TRBV14 and TRBJ1-2, is EAGVTQFPSHSVIEKGQTVTLRCDPISGHDNLYWYRRVMGKEIKFLLHFVKESKQDESGMPNNRFLAERTGGTYSTLKVQPAELEDSGVYFCASSLIGTDYGYTFGSGTRLTVV.

This clone was detected once. The rearrangement links TRBV3-1 (or the pseudogene TRBV3-2) to TRBJ2-5; D is uncertain. CDR3 length: 15 residues. Germline assignment: CDR1 LGHDT and CDR2 YNNKEL (reference sequence). Trimming pared 5 bases from V and 5 bases from J, leaving 18 bases between. The CDR3 is CASSVVLPFSETQYF. CDR3 in DNA: TGTGCCAGCAGCGTGGTCCTTCCTTTCTCTGAGACCCAGTACTTC.

The sample holds a few counts of this clone. The rearrangement links TRBV10-3 to TRBJ1-2; D remains unclear. The CDR3 spans 14 residues. CDR1 and CDR2 from the germline V gene are ENHRY and SYGVKD. The V gene lost 2 bases and the J gene lost 8 bases, with 15 bases spanning the gap. CDR3 region: CAISEMAVRSGYTF. The CDR3, as DNA: TGTGCCATCAGTGAGATGGCCGTCAGGAGCGGCTACACCTTC.

This clone was observed a handful of times. The gene calls are TRBV7-2 and TRBJ1-2; D is ambiguous. V was trimmed by 2 bases and J by 8 bases, leaving 9 bases between them. This CDR3 has 12 residues. CDR1 and CDR2 (germline): SGHTA, FQGNSA. The CDR3 DNA reads as TGTGCCAGCAGCTTATGGGGTGGAGGCTACACCTTC. It encodes CASSLWGGGYTF.

V usage is TRBV11-2 and J usage is TRBJ1-1; 9 bases line up with TRBD1. The CDR3 has 16 residues. Germline values: CDR1 SGHAT, CDR2 FQNNGV. J gave up 5 bases and V 5 bases, and 12 bases lay outside the gene matches. DNA of the CDR3: TGTGCCAGCAGCCTCCACCACCCGGGACAGGGAACTGAAGCTTTCTTT. Its translation: CASSLHHPGQGTEAFF.

The CDR3, as DNA: TGCGCCAGCAGCCAAGTCGGCGGGGCTGAAGCTTTCTTT. It translates to CASSQVGGAEAFF. The chain recombines TRBV4-1 with TRBJ1-1; D is unclear. The ends were cut back, 1 base at V and 6 bases at J, with 9 bases in the middle. This CDR3 contains 13 residues. CDR1 and CDR2 (germline): MGHRA, YSYEKL.

V gene TRBV5-4 combines with J gene TRBJ1-6; unclear D gene. Germline CDR1 is SGHNT and CDR2 is YYREEE (reference sequence). The V end was cut by 0 bases, the J end by 0 bases, with 10 bases between. The CDR3 covers 17 residues. The CDR3 here is CASSLDSRSSYNSPLHF. The CDR3 DNA reads TGTGCCAGCAGCTTGGACAGCCGTAGCTCCTATAATTCACCCCTCCACTTT.

The chain carries TRBV5-6 and TRBJ2-1, with D perhaps matching TRBD1 (6 bases). This CDR3 region has 14 residues. Between the trimmed V and J ends, which lost 1 base and 6 bases, there was a span of 11 bases. Germline-derived CDR1 and CDR2 are SGHDT and YYEEEE. The CDR3 DNA follows: TGTGCCAGCAGCTTGATTGGGGGCGGCAATGAGCAGTTCTTC. This gives the protein CASSLIGGGNEQFF.